Following are 2 T cell receptor beta chains from one sample sequenced in a study of shared T cell receptors in the human thymus. Sequencing used immunoSEQ multiplex PCR; TCRdb keeps in-frame clones, though not all of them. The sample holds approximately 68,000 clones, roughly 95% seen once. Sequenced sample: thymocytes. These receptors all come from a human donor.

The V and J genes are TRBV4-2 and TRBJ1-3; tentative D call: TRBD1 (5 bases). Per germline, CDR1 LGHNA and CDR2 YNFKEQ. The CDR3 loop spans 16 amino acids. V dropped 0 bases and J dropped 1 base, with 10 bases sitting between them. In nucleotides, the CDR3 is TGTGCCAGCAGCCAAGATGGGGGGGATTCTGGAAACACCATATATTTT. Translated: CASSQDGGDSGNTIYF.

The chain uses TRBV7-6 and TRBJ2-7; TRBD2 matches 9 bases. The CDR3 runs 15 residues. Germline V gene data show CDR1 as SGHVS and CDR2 as FNYEAQ. V shed 5 bases, J shed 2 bases, and the junction held 7 bases outside the gene matches. CDR3 loop: CASSRQTSGAYEQYF. The CDR3 DNA is TGTGCCAGCAGCCGACAGACTAGCGGCGCCTACGAGCAGTACTTC.